Listed below are T cell receptor beta chains from one sample, sequenced in a study of blood T cell repertoires in COVID-19. Repertoires were generated with immunoSEQ multiplex PCR, while TCRdb's copy carries only in-frame clones and drops some. Found here are 90,000 to 120,000 clones, about 85% of them singletons; the top ten hold about 2%. The material sequenced was peripheral blood. The origin of the receptors is a human donor in a cohort sampled during active COVID-19. CDR3s leave out the opening cysteine and the closing phenylalanine or tryptophan.

11,TRBV2,TRBJ2-5,ASGQFNQETQY
14,TRBV7-2,TRBJ2-7,ASSLGASGGVYEQY
12,TRBV25-1,TRBJ2-7,ASNREGKAYEQY
14,TRBV4-1,TRBJ2-7,ASSQEPGQGAGEQY
14,TRBV19,TRBJ2-2,ASKSWDRGDTGELF
13,TRBV6-6,TRBJ1-2,ASSSPRGADYGYT
15,TRBV19,TRBJ2-7,ASSIPTTSGVSYEQY
17,TRBV18,TRBJ1-6,ASSPSDRGLSSYNSPLH
12,TRBV7-2,TRBJ2-7,ASSLSSGVYEQY
13,TRBV18,TRBJ1-2,ASSPDRTGTGGYT
15,TRBV21-1,TRBJ2-1,ASSKLCQGGLMTEQF
11,TRBV14,TRBJ1-6,ASSTQGNSPLH
13,TRBV27,TRBJ2-7,ASSFQGQGWDEQY
12,TRBV28,TRBJ1-4,ASNRQGSNEKLF
11,TRBV27,TRBJ2-1,ASSYVSGGEQF
14,TRBV5-1,TRBJ2-3,ASSPPSDSSTDTQY
12,TRBV5-1,TRBJ1-3,ASSFDRSGNTIY
13,TRBV27,TRBJ2-5,ASSGAQGGDETQY
11,TRBV19,TRBJ2-7,ASSIGQGYEQY
13,TRBV2,TRBJ2-6,ASKSGTGLVNVLT
11,TRBV3-1/TRBV3-2,TRBJ2-1,ASSTRLDNEQF
13,TRBV11-2,TRBJ2-1,ASSLGGGAFNEQF
12,TRBV10-1,TRBJ2-1,AIQTSGGDNEQF
13,TRBV18,TRBJ2-1,ASSQAGGLYNEQF
11,TRBV5-1,TRBJ1-1,ASSSQPSTEAF
11,TRBV7-9,TRBJ2-1,ASSLGGLGEQF
12,TRBV6-5,TRBJ1-3,ASSSGGSGNTIY
13,TRBV5-5,TRBJ1-6,ASSPRRGDNSPLH
14,TRBV7-2,TRBJ1-2,ASSLFLRGGDYGYT
14,TRBV15,TRBJ2-7,ATSSSPGARGSEQY
13,TRBV6-5,TRBJ2-7,ASSYGWTGTYEQY
12,TRBV19,TRBJ2-1,ASSINGMVNEQF
14,TRBV27,TRBJ2-5,ASSPLGTGGQETQY
12,TRBV4-2,TRBJ1-5,ASSQDGGNQPQH
13,TRBV27,TRBJ2-2,ASSRFTAGLGELF
12,TRBV6-4,TRBJ1-1,ASSPDRLNTEAF
11,TRBV28,TRBJ2-4,ASTTPQKNIQY
11,TRBV10-2,TRBJ2-1,ASSRTSETQQF
12,TRBV10-2,TRBJ1-3,ASSEGLSGNTIY
17,TRBV30,TRBJ2-1,AWIGPGLAGGSSYNEQF
15,TRBV7-8,TRBJ2-7,ASSSLAGGPQGYEQY
12,TRBV15,TRBJ2-5,ATSTLGLQETQY
13,TRBV11-2,TRBJ1-4,ASSETLATNEKLF
13,TRBV19,TRBJ2-5,ASSMGDRFLGAQY
15,TRBV4-3,TRBJ2-1,ASSQDAALAGGKEQF
13,TRBV5-4,TRBJ1-2,ASSLANTGRDGYT
16,TRBV6-1,TRBJ1-1,ASSEPGTGGPMNTEAF
13,TRBV5-6,TRBJ1-5,ASSSESYSNQPQH
12,TRBV19,TRBJ1-5,ASSINGLGQPQH
11,TRBV10-3,TRBJ2-3,AISLESTDTQY
15,TRBV9,TRBJ2-5,ASSVEGGWGTGETQY
10,TRBV7-9,TRBJ1-6,ASSLPDSPLH
16,TRBV4-1,TRBJ2-3,ASSQEWAGTGGSDTQY
13,TRBV11-2,TRBJ2-5,ASSHGGRGVETQY
13,TRBV6-5,TRBJ1-2,ASSYFGGPNYGYT
13,TRBV3-1/TRBV3-2,TRBJ1-1,ASSQGGAANTEAF
11,TRBV6-5,TRBJ2-1,ASSWGQGIEQF
13,TRBV24-1,TRBJ2-3,ATSDYALAGSTQY
14,TRBV3-1/TRBV3-2,TRBJ1-1,ASSPAMGRGWTEAF
13,TRBV5-4,TRBJ2-1,ASSSTGTSRNEQF